In its sample, the clone carrying this T cell receptor beta chain was seen once. Its antigen is as yet unknown. The data are from a study of cytomegalovirus exposure and HLA in healthy donors. Study-level points and caveats: There were some V segments, including TRBV6-2 and TRBV6-3, excluded as indistinguishable.

PCR involved 60 Vbeta and 13 Jbeta primers. Sequencing was performed with immunoSEQ multiplex PCR; in TCRdb, only in-frame clones are kept and a portion is missing. This sample has some 130,000 clones; roughly three quarters occur once, and the top ten carry around 3%. Trimming took off 4 bases at V and 1 base at J, with 18 bases between the two ends. Germline-derived CDR1 and CDR2 are SGDLS and YYNGEE. The CDR3 spans 17 residues. This receptor was taken from a middle-aged man in good health and CMV-seronegative. This chain links TRBV9 with TRBJ2-1; perhaps TRBD2 as D (6 bases). The specimen was PBMCs. The CDR3 loop reads CASSLTQGLASYNEQFF. DNA for the CDR3: TGTGCCAGCAGCCTGACCCAGGGTCTAGCGTCCTACAATGAGCAGTTCTTC. Combining the CDR3 with reference TRBV9 and TRBJ2-1 gives the whole variable domain DSGVTQTPKHLITATGQRVTLRCSPRSGDLSVYWYQQSLDQGLQFLIQYYNGEERAKGNILERFSAQQFPDLHSELNLSSLELGDSALYFCASSLTQGLASYNEQFFGPGTRLTVL.